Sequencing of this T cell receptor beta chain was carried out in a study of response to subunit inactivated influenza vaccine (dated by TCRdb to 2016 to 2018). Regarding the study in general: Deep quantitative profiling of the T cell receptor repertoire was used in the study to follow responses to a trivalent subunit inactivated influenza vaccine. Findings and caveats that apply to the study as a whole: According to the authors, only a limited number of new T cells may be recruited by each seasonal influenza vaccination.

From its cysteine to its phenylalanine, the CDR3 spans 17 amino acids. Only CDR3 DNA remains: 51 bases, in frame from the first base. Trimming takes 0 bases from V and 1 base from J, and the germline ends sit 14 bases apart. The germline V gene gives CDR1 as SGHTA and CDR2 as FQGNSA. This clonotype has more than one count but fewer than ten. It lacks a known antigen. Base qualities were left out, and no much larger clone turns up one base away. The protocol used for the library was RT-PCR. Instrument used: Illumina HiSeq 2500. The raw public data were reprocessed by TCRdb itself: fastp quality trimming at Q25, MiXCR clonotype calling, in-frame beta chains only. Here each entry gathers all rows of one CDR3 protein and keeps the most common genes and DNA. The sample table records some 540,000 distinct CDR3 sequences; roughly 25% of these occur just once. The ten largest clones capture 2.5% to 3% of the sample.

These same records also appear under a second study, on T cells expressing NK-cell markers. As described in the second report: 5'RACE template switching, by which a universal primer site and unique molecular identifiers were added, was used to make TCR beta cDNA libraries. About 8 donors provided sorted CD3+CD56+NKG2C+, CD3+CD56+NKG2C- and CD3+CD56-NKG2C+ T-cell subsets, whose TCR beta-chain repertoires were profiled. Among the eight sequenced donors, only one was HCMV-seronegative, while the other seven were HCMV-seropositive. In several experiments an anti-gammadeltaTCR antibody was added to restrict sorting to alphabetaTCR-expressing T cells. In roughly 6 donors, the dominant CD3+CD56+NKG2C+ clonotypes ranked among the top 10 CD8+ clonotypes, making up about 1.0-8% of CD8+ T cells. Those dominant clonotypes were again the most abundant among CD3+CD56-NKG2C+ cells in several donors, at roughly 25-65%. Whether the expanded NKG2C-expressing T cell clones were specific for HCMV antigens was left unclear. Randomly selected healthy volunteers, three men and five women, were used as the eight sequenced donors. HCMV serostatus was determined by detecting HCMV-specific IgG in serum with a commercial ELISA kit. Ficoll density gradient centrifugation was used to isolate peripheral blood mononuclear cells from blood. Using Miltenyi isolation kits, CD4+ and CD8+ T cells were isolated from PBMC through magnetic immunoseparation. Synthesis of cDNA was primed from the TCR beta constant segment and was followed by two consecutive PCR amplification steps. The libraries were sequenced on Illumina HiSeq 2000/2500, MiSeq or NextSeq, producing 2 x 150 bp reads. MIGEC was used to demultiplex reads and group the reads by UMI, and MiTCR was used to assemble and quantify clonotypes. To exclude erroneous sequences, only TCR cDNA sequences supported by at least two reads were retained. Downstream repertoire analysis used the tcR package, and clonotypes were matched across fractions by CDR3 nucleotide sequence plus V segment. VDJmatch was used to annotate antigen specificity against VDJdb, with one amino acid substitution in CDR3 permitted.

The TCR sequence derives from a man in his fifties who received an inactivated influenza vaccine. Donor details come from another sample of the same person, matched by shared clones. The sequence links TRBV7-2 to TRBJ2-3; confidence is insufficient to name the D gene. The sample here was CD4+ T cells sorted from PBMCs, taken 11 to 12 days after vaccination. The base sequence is TGTGCCAGCAGCTTAGCTGTCCCCCGCGCCGGCACAGATACGCAGTATTTT. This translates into CASSLAVPRAGTDTQYF.